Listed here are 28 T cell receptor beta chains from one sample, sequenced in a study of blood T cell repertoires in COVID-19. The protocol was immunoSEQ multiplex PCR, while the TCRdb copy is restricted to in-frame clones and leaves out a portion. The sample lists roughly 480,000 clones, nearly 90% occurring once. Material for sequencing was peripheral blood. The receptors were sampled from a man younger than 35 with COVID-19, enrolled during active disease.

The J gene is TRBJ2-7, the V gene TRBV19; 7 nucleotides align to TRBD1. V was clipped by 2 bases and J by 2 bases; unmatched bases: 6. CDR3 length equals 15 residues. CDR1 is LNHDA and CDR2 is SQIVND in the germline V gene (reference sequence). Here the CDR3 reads CASSIRGGITYEQYF. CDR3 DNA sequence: TGTGCCAGTAGTATACGAGGGGGCATTACCTACGAGCAGTACTTC.

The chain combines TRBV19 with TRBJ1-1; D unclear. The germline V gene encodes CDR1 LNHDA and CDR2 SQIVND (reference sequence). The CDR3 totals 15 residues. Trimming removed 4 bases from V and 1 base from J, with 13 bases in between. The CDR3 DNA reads TGTGCCAGTAGTAGGCCGGGAGGCTCGAACACTGAAGCTTTCTTT. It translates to CASSRPGGSNTEAFF.

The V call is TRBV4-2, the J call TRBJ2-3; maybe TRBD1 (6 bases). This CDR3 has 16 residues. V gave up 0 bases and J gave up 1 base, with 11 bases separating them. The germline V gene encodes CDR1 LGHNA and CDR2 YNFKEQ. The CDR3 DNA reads TGTGCCAGCAGCCAAGAGTTGGGGGCCGGCACAGATACGCAGTATTTT. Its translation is CASSQELGAGTDTQYF.

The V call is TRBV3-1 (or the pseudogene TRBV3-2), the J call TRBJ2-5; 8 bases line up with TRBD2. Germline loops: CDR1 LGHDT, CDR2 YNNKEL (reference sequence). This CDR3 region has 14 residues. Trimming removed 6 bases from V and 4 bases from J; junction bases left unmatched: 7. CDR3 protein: CASRIGGGTETQYF. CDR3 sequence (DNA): TGTGCCAGCAGGATCGGGGGGGGGACAGAGACCCAGTACTTC.

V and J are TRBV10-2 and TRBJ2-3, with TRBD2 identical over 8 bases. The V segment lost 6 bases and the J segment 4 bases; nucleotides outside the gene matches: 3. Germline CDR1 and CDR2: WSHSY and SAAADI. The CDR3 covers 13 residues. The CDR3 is CASRGAGADTQYF. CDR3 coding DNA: TGCGCCAGCAGGGGAGCGGGGGCAGATACGCAGTATTTT.

In DNA, the CDR3 is TGTGCCAGCAGCCAATTCCTCGGGACTAGGGAGACAGATACGCAGTATTTT. Its protein product is CASSQFLGTRETDTQYF. The rearrangement uses TRBV3-1 (or the pseudogene TRBV3-2) and TRBJ2-3; TRBD2 agrees at 8 bases. This CDR3 has 17 residues. CDR1 LGHDT and CDR2 YNNKEL come from the germline V gene (reference sequence). V trimming: 2 bases; J trimming: 3 bases; junction bases outside the gene matches: 10.

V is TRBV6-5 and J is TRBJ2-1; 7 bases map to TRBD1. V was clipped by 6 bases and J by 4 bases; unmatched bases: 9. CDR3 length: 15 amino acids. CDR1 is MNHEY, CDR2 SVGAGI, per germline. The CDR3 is CASRVGTAGYNEQFF. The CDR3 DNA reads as TGTGCCAGCAGGGTCGGGACAGCCGGATACAATGAGCAGTTCTTC.

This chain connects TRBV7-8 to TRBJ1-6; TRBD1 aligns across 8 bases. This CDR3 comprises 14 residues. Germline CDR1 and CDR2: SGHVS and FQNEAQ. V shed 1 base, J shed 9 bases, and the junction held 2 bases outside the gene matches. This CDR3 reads CASSLDRGSSPLHF. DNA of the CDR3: TGTGCCAGCAGCTTAGACAGGGGGAGTTCACCCCTCCACTTT.

DNA for the CDR3: TGTGCCAGCGTGACAGGGCCCAGGGGAACTAATGAAAAACTGTTTTTT. It encodes CASVTGPRGTNEKLFF. The chain combines TRBV14 with TRBJ1-4; TRBD1 agrees at 7 bases. Germline V gene data show CDR1 as SGHDN and CDR2 as FVKESK. This CDR3 region has 16 residues. V trimming: 8 bases; J trimming: 1 base; junction bases outside the gene matches: 10.

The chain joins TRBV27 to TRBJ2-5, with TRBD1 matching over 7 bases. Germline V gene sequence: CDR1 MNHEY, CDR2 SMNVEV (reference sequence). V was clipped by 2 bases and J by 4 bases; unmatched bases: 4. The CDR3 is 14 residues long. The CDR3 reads CASSLDRVGETQYF. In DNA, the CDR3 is TGTGCCAGCAGTTTAGACAGGGTCGGAGAGACCCAGTACTTC.

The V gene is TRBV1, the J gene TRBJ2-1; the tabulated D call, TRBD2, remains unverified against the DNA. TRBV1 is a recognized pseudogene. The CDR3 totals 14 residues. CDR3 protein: CTSFRDYPYNEQFF. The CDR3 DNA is TGCACCAGCTTCCGGGACTACCCTTACAATGAGCAGTTCTTC.

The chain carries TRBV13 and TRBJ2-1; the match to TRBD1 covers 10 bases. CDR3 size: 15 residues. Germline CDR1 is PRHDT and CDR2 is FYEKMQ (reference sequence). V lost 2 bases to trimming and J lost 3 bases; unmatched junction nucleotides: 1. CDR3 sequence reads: CASSLRDRGYNEQFF. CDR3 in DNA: TGTGCCAGCAGCTTACGGGACAGGGGCTACAATGAGCAGTTCTTC.

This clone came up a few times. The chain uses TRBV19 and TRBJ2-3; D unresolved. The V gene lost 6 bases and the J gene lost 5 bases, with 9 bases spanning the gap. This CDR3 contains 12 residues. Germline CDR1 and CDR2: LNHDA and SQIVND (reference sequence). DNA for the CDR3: TGTGCCAGTAGATTATCGGGAGATACGCAGTATTTT. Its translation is CASRLSGDTQYF.

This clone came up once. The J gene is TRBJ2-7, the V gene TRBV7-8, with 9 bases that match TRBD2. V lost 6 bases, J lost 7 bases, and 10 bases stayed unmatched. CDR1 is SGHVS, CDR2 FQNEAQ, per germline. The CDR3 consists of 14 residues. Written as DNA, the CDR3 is TGTGCCAGCAGTTATCGACAGGCGGGGGGGGAGCAGTACTTC. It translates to CASSYRQAGGEQYF.

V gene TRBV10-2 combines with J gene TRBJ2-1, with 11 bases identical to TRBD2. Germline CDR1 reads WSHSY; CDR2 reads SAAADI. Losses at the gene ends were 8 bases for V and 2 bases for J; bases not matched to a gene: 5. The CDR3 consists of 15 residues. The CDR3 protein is CASGLTSGTYNEQFF. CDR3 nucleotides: TGCGCCAGCGGCCTGACTAGCGGGACCTACAATGAGCAGTTCTTC.

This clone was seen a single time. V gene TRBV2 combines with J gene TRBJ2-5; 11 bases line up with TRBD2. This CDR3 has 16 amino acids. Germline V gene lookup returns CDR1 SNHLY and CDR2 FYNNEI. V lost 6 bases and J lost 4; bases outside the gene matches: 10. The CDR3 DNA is TGTGCCAGCAGCTCTAGACTAGCGGGACGGGGAGAGACCCAGTACTTC. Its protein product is CASSSRLAGRGETQYF.

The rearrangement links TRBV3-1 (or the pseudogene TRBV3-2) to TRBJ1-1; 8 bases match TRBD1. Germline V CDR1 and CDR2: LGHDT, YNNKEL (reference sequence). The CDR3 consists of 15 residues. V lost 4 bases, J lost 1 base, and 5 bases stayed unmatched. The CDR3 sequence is CASSPWDRPNTEAFF. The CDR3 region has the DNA TGTGCCAGCAGCCCCTGGGACAGGCCGAACACTGAAGCTTTCTTT.

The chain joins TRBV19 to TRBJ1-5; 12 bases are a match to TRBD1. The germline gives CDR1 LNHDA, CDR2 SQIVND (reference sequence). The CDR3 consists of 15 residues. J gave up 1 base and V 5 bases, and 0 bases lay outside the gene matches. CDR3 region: CASSGTGGSNQPQHF. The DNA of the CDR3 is TGTGCCAGTAGTGGGACAGGGGGCAGCAATCAGCCCCAGCATTTT.

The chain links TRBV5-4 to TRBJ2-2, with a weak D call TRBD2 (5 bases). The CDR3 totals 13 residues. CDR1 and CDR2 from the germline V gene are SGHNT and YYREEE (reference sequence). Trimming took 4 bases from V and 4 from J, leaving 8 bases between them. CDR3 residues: CASSKEATGELFF. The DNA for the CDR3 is TGTGCCAGCAGCAAGGAGGCCACCGGGGAGCTGTTTTTT.

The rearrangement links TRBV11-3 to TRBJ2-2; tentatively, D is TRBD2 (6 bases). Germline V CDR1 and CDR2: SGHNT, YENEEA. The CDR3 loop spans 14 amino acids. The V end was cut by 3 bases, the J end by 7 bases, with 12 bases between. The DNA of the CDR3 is TGTGCCAGCAGCTTTGGGGGGATCGGCGGGGAGCTGTTTTTT. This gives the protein CASSFGGIGGELFF.

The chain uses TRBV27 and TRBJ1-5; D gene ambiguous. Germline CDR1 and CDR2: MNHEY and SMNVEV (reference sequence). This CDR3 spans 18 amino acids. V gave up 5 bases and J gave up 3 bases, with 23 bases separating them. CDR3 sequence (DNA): TGTGCCAGCAGTATCCCTTCCCGTCAACGAGCCACCAATCAGCCCCAGCATTTT. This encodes CASSIPSRQRATNQPQHF.

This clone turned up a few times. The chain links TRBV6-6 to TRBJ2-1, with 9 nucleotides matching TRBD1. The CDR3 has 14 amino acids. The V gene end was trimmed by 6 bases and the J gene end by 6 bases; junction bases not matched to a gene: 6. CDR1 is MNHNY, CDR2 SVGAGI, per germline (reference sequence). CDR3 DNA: TGTGCCAGCAGCAGACAGGGGGAATCCAATGAGCAGTTCTTC. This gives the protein CASSRQGESNEQFF.

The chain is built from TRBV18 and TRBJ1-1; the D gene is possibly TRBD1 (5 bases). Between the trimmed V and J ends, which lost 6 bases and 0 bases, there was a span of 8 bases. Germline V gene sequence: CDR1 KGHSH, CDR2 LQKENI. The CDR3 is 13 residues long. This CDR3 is CASSQQVNTEAFF. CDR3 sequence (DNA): TGTGCCAGCTCTCAACAGGTGAACACTGAAGCTTTCTTT.

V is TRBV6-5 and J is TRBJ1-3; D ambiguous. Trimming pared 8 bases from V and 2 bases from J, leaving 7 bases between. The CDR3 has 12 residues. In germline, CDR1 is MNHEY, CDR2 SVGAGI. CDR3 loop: CASVGTGNTIYF. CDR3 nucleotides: TGTGCCAGCGTCGGTACTGGAAACACCATATATTTT.

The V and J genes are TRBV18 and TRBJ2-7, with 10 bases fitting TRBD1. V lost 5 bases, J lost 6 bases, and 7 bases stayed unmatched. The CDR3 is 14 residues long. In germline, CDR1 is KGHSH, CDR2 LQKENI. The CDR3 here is CASSRDRGLGEQYF. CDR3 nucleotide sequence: TGTGCCAGCTCAAGGGACAGGGGTTTGGGCGAGCAGTACTTC. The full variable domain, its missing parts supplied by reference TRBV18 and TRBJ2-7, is NAGVMQNPRHLVRRRGQEARLRCSPMKGHSHVYWYRQLPEEGLKFMVYLQKENIIDESGMPKERFSAEFPKEGPSILRIQQVVRGDSAAYFCASSRDRGLGEQYFGPGTRLTVT.

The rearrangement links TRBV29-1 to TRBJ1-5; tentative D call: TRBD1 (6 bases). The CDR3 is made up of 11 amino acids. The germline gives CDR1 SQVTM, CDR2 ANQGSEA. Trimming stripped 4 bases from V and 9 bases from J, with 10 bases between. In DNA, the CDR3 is TGCAGCGTTGGACAGGTTTGGCCCCAGCATTTT. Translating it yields CSVGQVWPQHF.

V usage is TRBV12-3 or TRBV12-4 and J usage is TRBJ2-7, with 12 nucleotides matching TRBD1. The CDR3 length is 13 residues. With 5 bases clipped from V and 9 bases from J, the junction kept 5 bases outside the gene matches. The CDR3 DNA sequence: TGTGCCAGCAGTCCCGGGACAGGGGGCACGCAGTACTTC. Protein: CASSPGTGGTQYF.

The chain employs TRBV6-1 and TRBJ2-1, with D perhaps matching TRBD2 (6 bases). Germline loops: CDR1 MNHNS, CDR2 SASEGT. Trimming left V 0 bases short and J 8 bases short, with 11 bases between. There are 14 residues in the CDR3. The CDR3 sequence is CASSEARLGHEQFF. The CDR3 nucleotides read TGTGCCAGCAGTGAAGCTCGACTAGGTCATGAGCAGTTCTTC.